These T cell receptor beta chains were read from a single sample in a study of cytomegalovirus exposure and HLA in healthy donors. Libraries were prepared by immunoSEQ multiplex PCR; TCRdb keeps only in-frame clonotypes and omits some of them. The sample lists around 96,000 clones, 55% to 75% occurring once. Specimen: PBMCs. These receptor sequences come from a man aged 55-75 years in good health and CMV-seronegative. Both conserved end residues are part of each CDR3. Each record gives: V gene, J gene, CDR3 protein.

v_gene: TRBV5-6; j_gene: TRBJ2-1; CDR3aa: CASGGTESYNEQFF
v_gene: TRBV11-1; j_gene: TRBJ2-1; CDR3aa: CASSLRGLAGDSRGNEQFF
v_gene: TRBV7-6; j_gene: TRBJ1-3; CDR3aa: CASKVANTIYF
v_gene: TRBV6-5; j_gene: TRBJ2-7; CDR3aa: CASSYLGPESSQEQYF
v_gene: TRBV18; j_gene: TRBJ2-3; CDR3aa: CASSPTSGATDTQYF
v_gene: TRBV5-8; j_gene: TRBJ2-5; CDR3aa: CASSPSRTQYF
v_gene: TRBV27; j_gene: TRBJ2-5; CDR3aa: CASSSGLASETQYF
v_gene: TRBV30; j_gene: TRBJ2-6; CDR3aa: CAWSHPRQVTSGANVLTF
v_gene: TRBV9; j_gene: TRBJ2-2; CDR3aa: CASSVAVTGELFF
v_gene: TRBV25-1; j_gene: TRBJ2-3; CDR3aa: CASSGLGGRFVTDTQYF
v_gene: TRBV6-5; j_gene: TRBJ1-4; CDR3aa: CASSYSQNEKLFF
v_gene: TRBV30; j_gene: TRBJ2-7; CDR3aa: CAWSPGASGTGTTYEQYF
v_gene: TRBV6-5; j_gene: TRBJ1-5; CDR3aa: CASRGSGNQPQHF
v_gene: TRBV5-6; j_gene: TRBJ1-2; CDR3aa: CASNTGQEGGYTF
v_gene: TRBV19; j_gene: TRBJ1-1; CDR3aa: CASLGAGAFF
v_gene: TRBV7-3; j_gene: TRBJ2-7; CDR3aa: CASSLMGQGPYEQYF
v_gene: TRBV5-4; j_gene: TRBJ2-7; CDR3aa: CASRDRVEGYEQYF
v_gene: TRBV27; j_gene: TRBJ1-1; CDR3aa: CASSPRTGEVDTEAFF
v_gene: TRBV28; j_gene: TRBJ2-6; CDR3aa: CASTGANSGANVLTF
v_gene: TRBV9; j_gene: TRBJ2-5; CDR3aa: CASSSSPETQYF
v_gene: TRBV5-1; j_gene: TRBJ2-5; CDR3aa: CASSTGLAREVETQYF
v_gene: TRBV19; j_gene: TRBJ1-6; CDR3aa: CASSIGHTGSPLHF
v_gene: TRBV15; j_gene: TRBJ1-5; CDR3aa: CATSRVLGGPTFSNQPQHF
v_gene: TRBV11-2; j_gene: TRBJ1-2; CDR3aa: CASSLERSRNYGYTF
v_gene: TRBV5-1; j_gene: TRBJ2-3; CDR3aa: CASSTSGASTDTQYF
v_gene: TRBV28; j_gene: TRBJ2-2; CDR3aa: CASSFITGSNTGELFF
v_gene: TRBV28; j_gene: TRBJ2-7; CDR3aa: CASREGLSGAGWEQYF
v_gene: TRBV7-8; j_gene: TRBJ1-5; CDR3aa: CASSSGTGGRGNQPQHF